Only one count was recorded for the clone carrying this T cell receptor (beta chain). V dropped 6 bases and J dropped 5 bases, with 14 bases sitting between them. Germline assignment: CDR1 SGHDT and CDR2 YYEEEE. The CDR3 has 13 residues. The sample belongs to a study of control samples from healthy donors and cancer patients. Only in-frame clones appear in the TCRdb table, and some are missing; sequencing was by immunoSEQ multiplex PCR. The sample records approximately 230,000 clones, over 75% being singletons. The source of this sequence is a woman aged 55-70 years with lung cancer. The specimen sequenced was PBMCs. V and J are TRBV5-6 and TRBJ2-5; perhaps TRBD2 as D (5 bases). CDR3 nucleotide sequence: TGTGCCAGCATTGACCGGGGTAAGGAGACCCAGTACTTC. It encodes CASIDRGKETQYF.